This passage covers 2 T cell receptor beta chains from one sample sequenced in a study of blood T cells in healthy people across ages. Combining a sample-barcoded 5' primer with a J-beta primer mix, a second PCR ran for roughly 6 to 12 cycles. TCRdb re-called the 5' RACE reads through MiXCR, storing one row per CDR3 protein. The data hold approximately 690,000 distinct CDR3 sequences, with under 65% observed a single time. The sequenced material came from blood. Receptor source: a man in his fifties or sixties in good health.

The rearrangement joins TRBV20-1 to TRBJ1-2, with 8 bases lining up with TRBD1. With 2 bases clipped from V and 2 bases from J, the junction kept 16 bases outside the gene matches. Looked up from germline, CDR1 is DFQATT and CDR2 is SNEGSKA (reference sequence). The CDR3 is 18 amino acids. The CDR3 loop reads CSARPPGWQGASNYGYTF. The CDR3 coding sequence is TGCAGTGCTAGACCCCCTGGGTGGCAGGGGGCGTCGAACTATGGCTACACCTTC.

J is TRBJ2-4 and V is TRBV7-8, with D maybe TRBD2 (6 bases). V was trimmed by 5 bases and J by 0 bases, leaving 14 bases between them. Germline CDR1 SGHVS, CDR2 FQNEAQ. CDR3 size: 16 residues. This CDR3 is CASSLLRGLAKNIQYF. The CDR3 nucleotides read TGTGCCAGCAGCCTTTTGCGGGGCCTAGCCAAAAACATTCAGTACTTC. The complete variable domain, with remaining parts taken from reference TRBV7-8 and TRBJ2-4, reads GAGVSQSPRYKVAKRGQDVALRCDPISGHVSLFWYQQALGQGPEFLTYFQNEAQLDKSGLPSDRFFAERPEGSVSTLKIQRTQQEDSAVYLCASSLLRGLAKNIQYFGAGTRLSVL.